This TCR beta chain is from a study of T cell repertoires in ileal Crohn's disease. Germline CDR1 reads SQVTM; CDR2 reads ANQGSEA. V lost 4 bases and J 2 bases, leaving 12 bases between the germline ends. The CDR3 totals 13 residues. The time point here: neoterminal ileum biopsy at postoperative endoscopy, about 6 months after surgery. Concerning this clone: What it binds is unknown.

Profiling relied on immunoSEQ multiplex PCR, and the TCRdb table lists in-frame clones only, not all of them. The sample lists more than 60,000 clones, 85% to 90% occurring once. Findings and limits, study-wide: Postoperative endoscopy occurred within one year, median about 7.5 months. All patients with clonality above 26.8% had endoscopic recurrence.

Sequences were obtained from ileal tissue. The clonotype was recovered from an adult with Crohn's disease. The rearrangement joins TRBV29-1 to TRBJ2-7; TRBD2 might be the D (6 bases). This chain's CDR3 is CSVGGGTPYEQYF. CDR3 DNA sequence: TGCAGCGTTGGAGGAGGGACCCCCTACGAGCAGTACTTC.